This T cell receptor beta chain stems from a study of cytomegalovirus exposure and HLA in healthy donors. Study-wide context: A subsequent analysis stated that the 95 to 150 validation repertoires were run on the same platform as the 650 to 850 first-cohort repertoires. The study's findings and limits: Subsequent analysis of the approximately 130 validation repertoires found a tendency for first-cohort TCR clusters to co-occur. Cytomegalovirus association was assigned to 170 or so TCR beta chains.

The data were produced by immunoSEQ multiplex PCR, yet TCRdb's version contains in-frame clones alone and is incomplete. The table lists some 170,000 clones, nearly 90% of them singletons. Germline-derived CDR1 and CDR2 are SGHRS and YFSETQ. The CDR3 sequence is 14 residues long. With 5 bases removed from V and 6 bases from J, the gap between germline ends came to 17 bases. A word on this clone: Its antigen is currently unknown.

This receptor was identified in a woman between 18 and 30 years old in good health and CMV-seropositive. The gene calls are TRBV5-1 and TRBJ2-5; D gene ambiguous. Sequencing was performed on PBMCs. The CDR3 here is CASRPPSQWQTQYF. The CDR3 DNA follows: TGCGCCAGCAGGCCACCTTCTCAGTGGCAGACCCAGTACTTC. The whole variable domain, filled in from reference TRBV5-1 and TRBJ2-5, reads KAGVTQTPRYLIKTRGQQVTLSCSPISGHRSVSWYQQTPGQGLQFLFEYFSETQRNKGNFPGRFSGRQFSNSRSEMNVSTLELGDSALYLCASRPPSQWQTQYFGPGTRLLVL.